Presented here are 18 T cell receptor beta chains from one specimen sequenced in a study. TCRdb fed the 5' RACE reads into MiXCR, producing one record per CDR3 protein. The sample has roughly 13,000 distinct CDR3 sequences, 20% to 30% seen once. The sequenced sample consisted of naive CD4+ T cells sorted from blood. Subset specified: naive CD4+ T cells, CD4+CD45RA+CD25-. The receptors were sampled from a female donor with breast cancer.

In its sample, this clonotype was seen a few times. A read error is possible here, since a much larger clone lies one base away. J is TRBJ2-7 and V is TRBV5-1; no firm D call. The CDR3 runs 12 residues. CDR1 and CDR2 (germline): SGHRS, YFSETQ. V shed 1 base and J shed 3 bases, with 5 bases lying between them. The CDR3 sequence: CASSLYNYEQYF. CDR3 DNA: TGCGCCAGCAGCTTGTACAACTACGAGCAGTACTTC. Full variable domain (missing parts from reference TRBV5-1 and TRBJ2-7): KAGVTQTPRYLIKTRGQQVTLSCSPISGHRSVSWYQQTPGQGLQFLFEYFSETQRNKGNFPGRFSGRQFSNSRSEMNVSTLELGDSALYLCASSLYNYEQYFGPGTRLTVT.

CDR3 bases: TGTGCCAGCAGCTTAGGGGGGAAGGGGCGGTCCTCTGGGGCCAACGTCCTGACTTTC. Translating it yields CASSLGGKGRSSGANVLTF. V usage is TRBV7-6 and J usage is TRBJ2-6, with D perhaps matching TRBD1 or TRBD2 (5 bases each). Looked up from germline, CDR1 is SGHVS and CDR2 is FNYEAQ. CDR3 length equals 19 residues. With 1 base removed from V and 0 bases from J, the gap between germline ends came to 16 bases. The full variable domain, with the rest looked up from reference TRBV7-6 and TRBJ2-6, is GAGVSQSPRYKVTKRGQDVALRCDPISGHVSLYWYRQALGQGPEFLTYFNYEAQQDKSGLPNDRFSAERPEGSISTLTIQRTEQRDSAMYRCASSLGGKGRSSGANVLTFGAGSRLTVL.

This clonotype is categorized as medium-sized (0.01 to 0.1%). The rearrangement uses TRBV20-1 and TRBJ1-1, with a weak D call TRBD1 (5 bases). This CDR3 is built from 14 residues. Germline CDR1 and CDR2: DFQATT and SNEGSKA (reference sequence). Trimming took 0 bases from V and 11 from J, leaving 19 bases between them. CDR3: CSARDVIGGLRAFF. DNA of the CDR3: TGCAGTGCTAGAGATGTGATCGGGGGATTAAGGGCTTTCTTT.

Ten or more counts support this clonotype. CDR3 region: CSASRLADQPASYF. In DNA, the CDR3 is TGCAGTGCTAGTAGACTAGCGGACCAACCGGCGTCGTACTTC. This chain joins TRBV20-1 and TRBJ2-7, with TRBD2 matching 9 bases. Germline assignment: CDR1 DFQATT and CDR2 SNEGSKA (reference sequence). J was trimmed by 12 bases and V by 3 bases; bases with no gene match: 15. The CDR3 totals 14 residues.

Relative to its sample, this clonotype is medium-sized. The chain is built from TRBV12-3 or TRBV12-4 and TRBJ1-5; D uncertain. Trimming pared 3 bases from V and 5 bases from J, leaving 11 bases between. The CDR3 contains 14 residues. CDR3 in amino acids: CASSFDTYDQPQHF. CDR3 nucleotides: TGTGCCAGCAGTTTCGACACTTATGATCAGCCCCAGCATTTT.

This clonotype was counted many times. This chain uses TRBV6-5 with TRBJ1-1, with a weak D call TRBD1 (5 bases). CDR3 size: 15 residues. Germline values: CDR1 MNHEY, CDR2 SVGAGI. Trimming left V 6 bases short and J 0 bases short, with 14 bases between. The CDR3 is CASRPRATVNTEAFF. CDR3 nucleotide sequence: TGTGCCAGCAGACCGAGAGCGACAGTGAACACTGAAGCTTTCTTT.

The genes are TRBV25-1 and TRBJ2-3; 9 nucleotides match TRBD2. Germline V gene sequence: CDR1 MGHDK, CDR2 SYGVNS. Trimming took 7 bases from V and 6 from J; bases not matched to a gene: 8. The CDR3 sequence is 14 residues long. This chain's CDR3 is CASNGGGAGDTQYF. The DNA of the CDR3 is TGTGCCAGCAACGGCGGGGGGGCGGGGGATACGCAGTATTTT.

This clonotype is categorized as medium-sized. This chain joins TRBV11-2 and TRBJ2-2; 9 bases agree with TRBD2. There are 17 residues in the CDR3. V shed 5 bases and J 3 bases; nucleotides not matched to a gene: 10. CDR1 SGHAT and CDR2 FQNNGV come from the germline V gene. This CDR3 is CASSEEPSGTDTGELFF. For the CDR3, the DNA is TGTGCCAGCAGCGAGGAGCCTAGCGGGACGGACACCGGGGAGCTGTTTTTT. Full variable domain (rest looked up from reference TRBV11-2 and TRBJ2-2): EAGVAQSPRYKIIEKRQSVAFWCNPISGHATLYWYQQILGQGPKLLIQFQNNGVVDDSQLPKDRFSAERLKGVDSTLKIQPAKLEDSAVYLCASSEEPSGTDTGELFFGEGSRLTVL.

The chain uses TRBV20-1 and TRBJ1-5; D perhaps matches TRBD1 (6 bases). CDR3 length: 12 residues. The V gene's germline CDR1 is DFQATT and CDR2 SNEGSKA (reference sequence). V was cut by 3 bases and J by 9 bases, with 12 bases left in between. The CDR3 nucleotides read TGCAGTGCTAGGGCCCAGGGGAGGCCCCAGCATTTT. It encodes CSARAQGRPQHF.

Many counts were recorded for this clonotype. V is TRBV6-6 and J is TRBJ1-2; D possibly corresponds to TRBD1 (6 bases). Germline V gives CDR1 MNHNY, CDR2 SVGAGI (reference sequence). Trimming shortened V by 2 bases and J by 4 bases, and 14 bases separated the two germline ends. The CDR3 totals 15 residues. The CDR3 loop is CASSYGGAATYGYTF. Written as DNA, the CDR3 is TGTGCCAGCAGTTACGGGGGGGCAGCTACCTATGGCTACACCTTC.

This chain uses TRBV6-5 with TRBJ1-2; tentatively, D is TRBD1 (6 bases). This CDR3 contains 15 residues. Germline V gives CDR1 MNHEY, CDR2 SVGAGI. V gave up 0 bases and J gave up 4 bases, with 12 bases separating them. CDR3 coding DNA: TGTGCCAGCAGTTACTCGGGGGGCTCACTCTATGGCTACACCTTC. Translating it yields CASSYSGGSLYGYTF.

A remark on this clonotype: One end of the junction fails to match germline, which may point to a read error. This chain links TRBV29-1 with TRBJ2-4; 7 bases agree with TRBD2. Per the germline V gene, CDR1 is SQVTM and CDR2 is ANQGSEA. The CDR3 is made up of 13 amino acids. The CDR3, as DNA: TGCAGCGTTCTAGCGGAAGGGCCGAACATTCGGTACTTC. Residues: CSVLAEGPNIRYF.

This clonotype is medium-sized (0.01 to 0.1%). The V call is TRBV30, the J call TRBJ2-1; tentatively, D is TRBD1 or TRBD2 (6 bases each). V lost 4 bases and J lost 8, with 9 bases in between. Germline V lookup: CDR1 GTSNPN, CDR2 SVGIG (reference sequence). The CDR3 is made up of 11 amino acids. In nucleotides, the CDR3 is TGTGCCTGGACACGGGGGCATGAGCAGTTCTTC. Its protein product is CAWTRGHEQFF.

This clonotype is medium-sized within its sample. The gene calls are TRBV9 and TRBJ2-1; D remains unclear. Germline CDR1 SGDLS, CDR2 YYNGEE. The V and J ends lost 1 base and 0 bases respectively, with 11 bases between them. CDR3 length: 16 residues. CDR3 DNA sequence: TGTGCCAGCAGCGTAACGAGCGCTTACTCCTACAATGAGCAGTTCTTC. Its protein is CASSVTSAYSYNEQFF.

As to this clonotype: This CDR3 is missing its conserved last phenylalanine or tryptophan, likely due to a read error. CDR3 sequence reads: CGATIRGQGYGYTL. The CDR3 region has the DNA TGCGGTGCTACAATCAGGGGGCAGGGCTATGGCTACACCCTC. The chain combines TRBV20-1 with TRBJ1-2; 8 bases agree with TRBD1. Germline lookup yields CDR1 DFQATT and CDR2 SNEGSKA (reference sequence). This CDR3 spans 14 amino acids.

This clonotype has only a few counts. The gene calls are TRBV6-2 or TRBV6-3 and TRBJ2-1; the match to TRBD2 covers 9 bases. Germline V lookup: CDR1 MNHEY, CDR2 SVGEGT. V gave up 5 bases and J gave up 6 bases; unmatched junction bases: 5. The CDR3 is 14 amino acids. The CDR3, as DNA: TGTGCCAGCAGTAGGGGGACTAGCCTCAATGAGCAGTTCTTC. This sequence encodes CASSRGTSLNEQFF.

By proportion, this clonotype is medium-sized. The J gene is TRBJ2-7, the V gene TRBV20-1, with TRBD2 matching over 8 bases. Germline loops: CDR1 DFQATT, CDR2 SNEGSKA (reference sequence). The CDR3 has 15 amino acids. The ends lost 1 base at V and 6 bases at J; junction bases unmatched: 11. The CDR3 protein is CSARAAGDLKFEQYF. As DNA, the CDR3 is TGCAGTGCTAGAGCAGCGGGAGACTTGAAGTTCGAGCAGTACTTC.

Of note for this clonotype: Given a much more abundant clone one base away, this may be a read error. The rearrangement links TRBV4-1 to TRBJ2-1; no firm D call. This CDR3 comprises 16 residues. V lost 1 base, J lost 9 bases, and 19 bases lay in between. Germline CDR1 reads MGHRA; CDR2 reads YSYEKL. The CDR3 here is CASSQVTAGRKAEQFF. The CDR3 DNA follows: TGCGCCAGCAGCCAAGTCACGGCCGGCAGGAAGGCTGAGCAGTTCTTC.